These 3 T cell receptor beta chains came from one sample sequenced in a study of regulatory T cells in long-lasting Graves disease. Relying on iRepertoire HTBI primers and Arm-PCR of CDR3 regions, the team built TCR beta libraries. TCRdb reanalysed the multiplex PCR reads using MiXCR and keeps one entry per CDR3 protein. The sample consists of 600,000 to 850,000 distinct CDR3 sequences, approximately 31% of them appearing once. Documented time point: persistent/refractory GD, antithyroid drugs over 5 years with positive TRAb. The authors made the TCR library using RNA they extracted from PBMCs. The starting material was peripheral blood mononuclear cells (PBMCs), obtained when the disease was refractory, from a patient treated with antithyroid drugs. The receptors originated from a female donor with Graves disease.

This clonotype has just a few counts. V and J are TRBV19 and TRBJ2-7; 9 nucleotides align to TRBD1. Trimming at V came to 3 bases and at J to 1 base, leaving 7 bases not matched to a gene. CDR1 LNHDA and CDR2 SQIVND come from the germline V gene (reference sequence). This CDR3 has 16 residues. Here the CDR3 reads CASSMGPGTGSYEQYF. Here the CDR3 DNA reads TGTGCCAGTAGTATGGGCCCCGGGACAGGGTCCTACGAGCAGTACTTC.

There are a few counts of this clonotype. The rearrangement uses TRBV27 and TRBJ1-2; D might be TRBD1 (6 bases). Trimming cost V 2 bases and J 8 bases, with 12 bases left between them. Germline CDR1 reads MNHEY; CDR2 reads SMNVEV (reference sequence). The CDR3 runs 13 residues. The CDR3 sequence is CASSLTGSQGYTF. The CDR3 region has the DNA TGTGCCAGCAGTTTAACAGGGTCGCAGGGCTACACCTTC.

The J gene is TRBJ2-7, the V gene TRBV29-1, with unresolved D. This CDR3 is 13 amino acids long. CDR1 is SQVTM and CDR2 is ANQGSEA in the germline V gene. Trimming left V 3 bases short and J 3 bases short, with 12 bases between. This CDR3 is CSVETNPGYEQYF. CDR3 DNA sequence: TGCAGCGTTGAGACAAACCCTGGCTACGAGCAGTACTTC.